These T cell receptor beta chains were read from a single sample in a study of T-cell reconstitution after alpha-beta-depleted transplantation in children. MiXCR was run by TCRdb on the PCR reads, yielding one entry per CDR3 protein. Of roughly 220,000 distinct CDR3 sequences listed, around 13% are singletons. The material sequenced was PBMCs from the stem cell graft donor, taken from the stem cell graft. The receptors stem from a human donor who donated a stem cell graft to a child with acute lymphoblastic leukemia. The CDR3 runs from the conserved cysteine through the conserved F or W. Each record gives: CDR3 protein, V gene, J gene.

CDR3 protein: CATGSWETQYF; V gene: TRBV2; J gene: TRBJ2-5
CDR3 protein: CATDRGSTNSYEQYF; V gene: TRBV6-5; J gene: TRBJ2-7
CDR3 protein: CASSLDGRAAQYF; V gene: TRBV11-2; J gene: TRBJ2-3
CDR3 protein: CASSQDLGGNRYEQYF; V gene: TRBV4-3; J gene: TRBJ2-7
CDR3 protein: CASTLAGAANTGELFF; V gene: TRBV7-9; J gene: TRBJ2-2
CDR3 protein: CATFPGLPNTGELFF; V gene: TRBV10-1; J gene: TRBJ2-2
CDR3 protein: CASSFVGGSYTQYF; V gene: TRBV28; J gene: TRBJ2-3
CDR3 protein: CSARDPAGLQETQYF; V gene: TRBV20-1; J gene: TRBJ2-5
CDR3 protein: CASSSNVGPANTGELFF; V gene: TRBV5-6; J gene: TRBJ2-2
CDR3 protein: CATRTSRDTGELFF; V gene: TRBV24-1; J gene: TRBJ2-2
CDR3 protein: CASSLGDRGTNEKLFF; V gene: TRBV7-2; J gene: TRBJ1-4
CDR3 protein: CSANGQGKDEQYF; V gene: TRBV20-1; J gene: TRBJ2-7
CDR3 protein: CASSLESQPQHF; V gene: TRBV12-3/TRBV12-4; J gene: TRBJ1-5
CDR3 protein: CASSQDSSNEQFF; V gene: TRBV4-3; J gene: TRBJ2-1
CDR3 protein: CASSTRPGETQYF; V gene: TRBV6-5; J gene: TRBJ2-5
CDR3 protein: CASSLLAVPNYGYTF; V gene: TRBV7-9; J gene: TRBJ1-2
CDR3 protein: CASSLGLAGTNEQFF; V gene: TRBV27; J gene: TRBJ2-1
CDR3 protein: CASTQEGVGATDTQYF; V gene: TRBV5-6; J gene: TRBJ2-3
CDR3 protein: CASSDVGWSSYNEQFF; V gene: TRBV6-4; J gene: TRBJ2-1
CDR3 protein: CASSSDRGPYNEQFF; V gene: TRBV28; J gene: TRBJ2-1
CDR3 protein: CASSALSRVLTF; V gene: TRBV27; J gene: TRBJ2-6
CDR3 protein: CASGAFDRDTDTQYF; V gene: TRBV19; J gene: TRBJ2-3
CDR3 protein: CASSSTGDYEQFF; V gene: TRBV12-3/TRBV12-4; J gene: TRBJ2-1
CDR3 protein: CASSLDVGELFF; V gene: TRBV11-2; J gene: TRBJ2-2
CDR3 protein: CASSLVPGRRGLAGGPVEQYF; V gene: TRBV7-2; J gene: TRBJ2-7
CDR3 protein: CASSPPLGQGNYEQYF; V gene: TRBV18; J gene: TRBJ2-7
CDR3 protein: CASSHTGTGFTGELFF; V gene: TRBV5-8; J gene: TRBJ2-2
CDR3 protein: CASSYHLSNQPQHF; V gene: TRBV6-2/TRBV6-3; J gene: TRBJ1-5
CDR3 protein: CASSQFRTTNEKLFF; V gene: TRBV4-3; J gene: TRBJ1-4
CDR3 protein: CASSFKQGNQPQHF; V gene: TRBV5-5; J gene: TRBJ1-5
CDR3 protein: CASSLVGDAYEQYF; V gene: TRBV7-2; J gene: TRBJ2-7
CDR3 protein: CASSFTDSSQVPYNEQFF; V gene: TRBV11-2; J gene: TRBJ2-1
CDR3 protein: CASSLVTGGRGYEQYF; V gene: TRBV7-9; J gene: TRBJ2-7
CDR3 protein: CASSKRRETQYF; V gene: TRBV5-1; J gene: TRBJ2-5
CDR3 protein: CSAAGQGHQPQHF; V gene: TRBV20-1; J gene: TRBJ1-5
CDR3 protein: CASSRSSGSAGELFF; V gene: TRBV7-2; J gene: TRBJ2-2